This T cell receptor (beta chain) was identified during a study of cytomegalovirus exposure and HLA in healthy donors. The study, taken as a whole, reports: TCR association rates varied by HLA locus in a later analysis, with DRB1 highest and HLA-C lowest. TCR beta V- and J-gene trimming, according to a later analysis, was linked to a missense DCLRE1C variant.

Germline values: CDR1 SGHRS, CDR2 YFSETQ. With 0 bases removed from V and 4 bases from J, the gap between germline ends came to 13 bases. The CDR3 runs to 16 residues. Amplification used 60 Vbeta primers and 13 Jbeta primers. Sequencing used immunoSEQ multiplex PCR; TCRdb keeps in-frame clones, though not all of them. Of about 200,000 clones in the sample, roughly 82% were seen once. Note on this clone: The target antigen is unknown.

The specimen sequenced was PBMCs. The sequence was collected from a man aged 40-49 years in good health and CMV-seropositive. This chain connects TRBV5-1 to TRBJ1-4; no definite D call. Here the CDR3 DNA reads TGCGCCAGCAGCTTGGGGTACTCGAGGGTTAATGAAAAACTGTTTTTT. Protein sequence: CASSLGYSRVNEKLFF. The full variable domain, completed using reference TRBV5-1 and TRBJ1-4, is KAGVTQTPRYLIKTRGQQVTLSCSPISGHRSVSWYQQTPGQGLQFLFEYFSETQRNKGNFPGRFSGRQFSNSRSEMNVSTLELGDSALYLCASSLGYSRVNEKLFFGSGTQLSVL.